What follows is one TCR beta chain and its context. These data belong to a study of blood T cell repertoires in COVID-19. Study information: In each case, the material was cDNA or gDNA derived from T cells, B-cell-depleted T cells, or PBMCs.

Original processing methods: Amplification from reference gene primers served as the basis for estimated nucleated cell counts. The protocol was immunoSEQ multiplex PCR, while the TCRdb copy is restricted to in-frame clones and leaves out a portion. Clone size and V and J calls were adopted from that table, with D and trimming inferred from the DNA. The sample lists a few hundred thousand clones, 85% to 90% occurring once. The sequencing sample was made of peripheral blood. This sequence originates from a man older than 75 with acute or convalescent COVID-19.

CDR3 sequence reads: CASSLAWSGVLNEQFF. CDR3 nucleotide sequence: TGTGCCAGCAGCTTAGCTTGGTCAGGGGTTCTCAATGAGCAGTTCTTC. This chain connects TRBV7-8 to TRBJ2-1; D may be TRBD1 (6 bases). Germline V lookup: CDR1 SGHVS, CDR2 FQNEAQ. The CDR3 totals 16 residues. Trimming removed 0 bases from V and 6 bases from J, with 15 bases in between.